These 10 T cell receptor beta chains came from one sample sequenced in a study of ipilimumab plus nivolumab after autologous stem cell transplantation. TCRdb keeps only in-frame clones here, not all; method: immunoSEQ multiplex PCR. The sample lists roughly 25,000 clones, about 82% occurring once. The input for sequencing was PBMCs, taken in a trial of ipilimumab plus nivolumab as post-transplant consolidation. These receptor sequences come from a male donor with diffuse large B-cell lymphoma.

V usage is TRBV14 and J usage is TRBJ2-1, with 7 bases identical to TRBD2. CDR3 size: 12 residues. Per germline, CDR1 SGHDN and CDR2 FVKESK. Trimming removed 1 base from V and 12 bases from J; junction bases left unmatched: 3. CDR3 sequence reads: CASSQVREGQFF. CDR3 DNA: TGTGCCAGCAGCCAAGTCAGGGAGGGGCAGTTCTTC. Full variable domain (missing parts from reference TRBV14 and TRBJ2-1): EAGVTQFPSHSVIEKGQTVTLRCDPISGHDNLYWYRRVMGKEIKFLLHFVKESKQDESGMPNNRFLAERTGGTYSTLKVQPAELEDSGVYFCASSQVREGQFFGPGTRLTVL.

J is TRBJ2-7 and V is TRBV9; D call uncertain. Germline V gives CDR1 SGDLS, CDR2 YYNGEE. Trimming cost V 0 bases and J 3 bases, with 7 bases left between them. The CDR3 loop spans 13 amino acids. CDR3 sequence (DNA): TGTGCCAGCAGCGTAGAACCACACTACGAGCAGTACTTC. It yields the protein CASSVEPHYEQYF.

The chain is built from TRBV7-2 and TRBJ2-5; tentative D call: TRBD1 (5 bases). This CDR3 is built from 15 residues. CDR1 and CDR2 from the germline V gene are SGHTA and FQGNSA. Between the trimmed V and J ends, which lost 1 base and 2 bases, there was a span of 11 bases. The CDR3 DNA is TGTGCCAGCAGCTTAGGCCGTGGACAACAAGAGACCCAGTACTTC. Its protein is CASSLGRGQQETQYF. The complete variable domain, with remaining parts taken from reference TRBV7-2 and TRBJ2-5, reads GAGVSQSPSNKVTEKGKDVELRCDPISGHTALYWYRQSLGQGLEFLIYFQGNSAPDKSGLPSDRFSAERTGGSVSTLTIQRTQQEDSAVYLCASSLGRGQQETQYFGPGTRLLVL.

The rearrangement joins TRBV6-1 to TRBJ1-2; 9 nucleotides line up with TRBD1. The germline CDR1 and CDR2 sequences are MNHNS and SASEGT. Germline trimming cut 4 bases from V and 4 bases from J; bases unmatched to any gene: 7. The CDR3 is 15 residues long. CDR3 in amino acids: CASSGPWGQGYGYTF. DNA of the CDR3: TGTGCCAGCAGTGGTCCGTGGGGACAGGGCTATGGCTACACCTTC.

The genes are TRBV5-1 and TRBJ2-5; 13 bases align to TRBD2. The CDR3 sequence is 15 residues long. Germline CDR1 is SGHRS and CDR2 is YFSETQ. J gave up 4 bases and V 0 bases, and 0 bases lay outside the gene matches. Written as DNA, the CDR3 is TGCGCCAGCAGCTTGGGGACTAGCGGGGGAGAGACCCAGTACTTC. Protein sequence: CASSLGTSGGETQYF.

The chain combines TRBV4-2 with TRBJ1-3; 7 bases line up with TRBD1. Germline-derived CDR1 and CDR2 are LGHNA and YNFKEQ. The CDR3 has 16 amino acids. V was clipped by 3 bases and J by 0 bases; unmatched bases: 5. The CDR3 DNA reads as TGTGCCAGCAGCCAGCGGACAGGTTCCTCTGGAAACACCATATATTTT. It codes for CASSQRTGSSGNTIYF.

This sequence joins TRBV5-1 and TRBJ2-1; TRBD2 aligns across 8 bases. V trimming: 4 bases; J trimming: 9 bases; junction bases outside the gene matches: 12. The length of the CDR3 is 15 residues. Germline CDR1 is SGHRS and CDR2 is YFSETQ. CDR3 nucleotides: TGCGCCAGCAGCACGGTAGCGGGGAGCCCTGGTGAGCAGTTCTTC. This translates into CASSTVAGSPGEQFF.

The V gene is TRBV5-6, the J gene TRBJ1-1; tentative D call: TRBD1 (5 bases). V dropped 4 bases and J dropped 1 base, with 17 bases sitting between them. This CDR3 comprises 16 residues. CDR1 and CDR2 from the germline V gene are SGHDT and YYEEEE. CDR3 nucleotides: TGTGCCAGCAGCGAAGGCAACAGGCCTTCGAACACTGAAGCTTTCTTT. This gives the protein CASSEGNRPSNTEAFF. Drawing the rest from reference TRBV5-6 and TRBJ1-1, the complete variable domain is DAGVTQSPTHLIKTRGQQVTLRCSPKSGHDTVSWYQQALGQGPQFIFQYYEEEERQRGNFPDRFSGHQFPNYSSELNVNALLLGDSALYLCASSEGNRPSNTEAFFGQGTRLTVV.

This clone came up once. The chain recombines TRBV13 with TRBJ1-6; D is unresolved. In germline, CDR1 is PRHDT, CDR2 FYEKMQ (reference sequence). The V gene lost 7 bases and the J gene lost 7 bases, with 20 bases spanning the gap. This CDR3 spans 16 amino acids. In DNA, the CDR3 is TGTGCCAGCACCATTAGTGGCAGTACGGCCAATTCACCCCTCCACTTT. Its protein product is CASTISGSTANSPLHF. Full variable domain (outside the CDR3, taken from reference TRBV13 and TRBJ1-6): AAGVIQSPRHLIKEKRETATLKCYPIPRHDTVYWYQQGPGQDPQFLISFYEKMQSDKGSIPDRFSAQQFSDYHSELNMSSLELGDSALYFCASTISGSTANSPLHFGNGTRLTVT.

The chain is built from TRBV30 and TRBJ2-2; D assignment may be TRBD1 or TRBD2 (5 bases each). This CDR3 spans 14 amino acids. Per the germline V gene, CDR1 is GTSNPN and CDR2 is SVGIG (reference sequence). V was clipped by 0 bases and J by 3 bases, with 8 bases between them. The CDR3 reads CAWSVGTDTGELFF. The CDR3 DNA reads TGTGCCTGGAGTGTCGGGACCGACACCGGGGAGCTGTTTTTT. The full variable domain, its missing parts supplied by reference TRBV30 and TRBJ2-2, is SQTIHQWPATLVQPVGSPLSLECTVEGTSNPNLYWYRQAAGRGLQLLFYSVGIGQISSEVPQNLSASRPQDRQFILSSKKLLLSDSGFYLCAWSVGTDTGELFFGEGSRLTVL.